What follows are 30 T cell receptor beta chains derived from one specimen sequenced in a study of T cells after yellow fever vaccination. TCRdb ran MiXCR on the 5' RACE reads and lists one entry per CDR3 protein. Among 450,000 to 650,000 distinct CDR3 sequences listed, roughly 14% were seen once. Sequenced material: PBMCs, taken on the day of the yellow fever booster vaccination. The receptor source for this set is a man aged 30-40 years who received the YFV17D yellow fever vaccine.

The chain combines TRBV20-1 with TRBJ2-5; no definite D call. V dropped 1 base and J dropped 6 bases, with 6 bases sitting between them. Germline V CDR1 and CDR2: DFQATT, SNEGSKA (reference sequence). The CDR3 length is 11 residues. The CDR3 DNA is TGCAGTGCTAGAGTTCTTCAGACCCAGTACTTC. As protein: CSARVLQTQYF.

The sample holds a few counts of this clonotype. This chain links TRBV27 with TRBJ2-5; perhaps D is TRBD1 or TRBD2 (6 bases each). The CDR3 length is 13 residues. Trimming removed 8 bases from V and 2 bases from J, with 12 bases in between. Germline-derived CDR1 and CDR2 are MNHEY and SMNVEV (reference sequence). The CDR3: CASGGTLQETQYF. In DNA form, the CDR3 reads TGTGCCAGCGGGGGGACACTGCAAGAGACCCAGTACTTC.

In this sample, this clonotype turned up a few times. V gene TRBV7-2 combines with J gene TRBJ1-3; tentatively, D is TRBD1 (6 bases). This CDR3 comprises 15 residues. V was shortened by 3 bases and J by 3 bases, with 12 bases between the two germline ends. In germline, CDR1 is SGHTA, CDR2 FQGNSA. CDR3: CASSFSGGGGNTIYF. The CDR3 bases are TGTGCCAGCAGCTTCTCCGGAGGGGGTGGAAACACCATATATTTT.

V usage is TRBV5-1 and J usage is TRBJ2-1; 8 bases match TRBD2. V lost 3 bases and J lost 8; bases outside the gene matches: 13. Germline assignment: CDR1 SGHRS and CDR2 YFSETQ. CDR3 length equals 16 residues. The CDR3 reads CASSWGRGGRSYEQFF. The CDR3 DNA is TGCGCCAGCAGCTGGGGGAGAGGCGGGAGGTCTTATGAGCAGTTCTTC. The full variable domain, rest sourced from reference TRBV5-1 and TRBJ2-1, is KAGVTQTPRYLIKTRGQQVTLSCSPISGHRSVSWYQQTPGQGLQFLFEYFSETQRNKGNFPGRFSGRQFSNSRSEMNVSTLELGDSALYLCASSWGRGGRSYEQFFGPGTRLTVL.

This clonotype was seen more than once but under ten times. The chain has TRBV28 and TRBJ2-7, with no clear D. The CDR3 has 13 residues. Germline V gene data show CDR1 as MDHEN and CDR2 as SYDVKM. V was pared by 6 bases and J by 7 bases, with 16 bases between. CDR3 DNA sequence: TGTGCCAGCAGCTTCCGCCTGGGTGGTGAGCAGTACTTC. This encodes CASSFRLGGEQYF.

The chain has TRBV2 and TRBJ2-1; D unresolved. V gave up 0 bases and J gave up 9 bases, with 9 bases separating them. The CDR3 totals 13 residues. Germline V lookup: CDR1 SNHLY, CDR2 FYNNEI. The CDR3 bases are TGTGCCAGCAGTGAAGCGGGCGGCGCTGAGCAGTTCTTC. The encoded protein is CASSEAGGAEQFF. The full variable domain, rest sourced from reference TRBV2 and TRBJ2-1, is EPEVTQTPSHQVTQMGQEVILRCVPISNHLYFYWYRQILGQKVEFLVSFYNNEISEKSEIFDDQFSVERPDGSNFTLKIRSTKLEDSAMYFCASSEAGGAEQFFGPGTRLTVL.

This chain links TRBV6-2 or TRBV6-3 with TRBJ2-1; unclear D gene. Germline CDR1 MNHEY, CDR2 SVGEGT. The CDR3 runs 14 residues. V was trimmed by 2 bases and J by 4 bases, leaving 9 bases between them. Here the CDR3 reads CASSYQAGYNEQFF. In nucleotides, the CDR3 is TGTGCCAGCAGTTACCAGGCCGGGTACAATGAGCAGTTCTTC.

V is TRBV18 and J is TRBJ2-6; weak D call: TRBD2 (5 bases). The CDR3 is made up of 17 amino acids. V was clipped by 3 bases and J by 0 bases, with 12 bases between them. Germline lookup yields CDR1 KGHSH and CDR2 LQKENI. CDR3 sequence (DNA): TGTGCCAGCTCACCCGGTGGGAGTAGCTCTGGGGCCAACGTCCTGACTTTC. This gives the protein CASSPGGSSSGANVLTF.

This clonotype was observed a few times. The gene calls are TRBV3-1 and TRBJ2-1; D might be TRBD2 (6 bases). V lost 0 bases and J 7 bases, leaving 10 bases between the germline ends. The CDR3 runs 14 residues. The germline V gene has CDR1 LGHDT and CDR2 YNNKEL (reference sequence). CDR3 sequence (DNA): TGTGCCAGCAGCCAAGAGTCCCGGGGGAATGAGCAGTTCTTC. This translates into CASSQESRGNEQFF.

This clonotype showed up many times. The rearrangement uses TRBV12-3 or TRBV12-4 and TRBJ2-2; the match to TRBD1 covers 7 bases. V gave up 5 bases and J gave up 8 bases; unmatched junction bases: 8. The CDR3 is 14 residues long. CDR3 protein: CASSPQTGTGELFF. The CDR3 region has the DNA TGTGCCAGCAGTCCGCAGACAGGGACGGGGGAGCTGTTTTTT.

This clonotype was detected only a few times. The chain is built from TRBV19 and TRBJ2-3; possibly TRBD1 or TRBD2 for D (6 bases each). CDR3 length equals 17 residues. The germline V and J ends were trimmed by 5 bases and 2 bases, with 20 bases remaining between them. Germline CDR1 and CDR2: LNHDA and SQIVND (reference sequence). The CDR3: CASSLFSGGSATDTQYF. The CDR3 DNA follows: TGTGCCAGTAGTCTCTTCTCCGGGGGCTCGGCCACAGATACGCAGTATTTT.

The chain has TRBV9 and TRBJ2-5; 9 bases line up with TRBD2. The CDR3 is 15 residues long. J lost 1 base, V lost 3 bases, and 4 bases had no gene match. Looked up from germline, CDR1 is SGDLS and CDR2 is YYNGEE. CDR3 DNA sequence: TGTGCCAGCAGCGGAGTAGCGGGGGTCCAAGAGACCCAGTACTTC. Translation gives CASSGVAGVQETQYF.

A few counts support this clonotype. The chain links TRBV27 to TRBJ1-2; D not resolved. Germline loops: CDR1 MNHEY, CDR2 SMNVEV (reference sequence). The CDR3 totals 13 residues. Trimming took 8 bases from V and 0 from J, leaving 10 bases between them. The CDR3 DNA reads as TGTGCCAGCGGATCCTTAGCTAACTATGGCTACACCTTC. As protein: CASGSLANYGYTF.

The sample holds a few counts of this clonotype. The rearrangement uses TRBV6-2 or TRBV6-3 and TRBJ2-7, with 7 bases fitting TRBD1. The germline V gene encodes CDR1 MNHEY and CDR2 SVGEGT. Trimming at V came to 6 bases and at J to 5 bases, leaving 28 bases not matched to a gene. This CDR3 contains 20 residues. The CDR3: CASSPGNYRTRDSFANEQYF. The CDR3 region has the DNA TGTGCCAGCAGCCCCGGAAACTATCGAACACGGGACAGCTTCGCCAACGAGCAGTACTTC.

This rearrangement joins TRBV7-2 to TRBJ2-5, with unresolved D. There are 16 residues in the CDR3. CDR1 and CDR2 (germline): SGHTA, FQGNSA. Trimming cost V 5 bases and J 5 bases, with 21 bases left between them. The CDR3 DNA follows: TGTGCCAGCAGCCAACCCCCCCCCGGTCTAGGGGAGACCCAGTACTTC. It specifies CASSQPPPGLGETQYF.

This clonotype was seen more than once but under ten times. V is TRBV5-5 and J is TRBJ1-6; D remains unclear. Looked up from germline, CDR1 is SGHKS and CDR2 is YYEKEE (reference sequence). The CDR3 is 16 amino acids. V was clipped by 1 base and J by 9 bases, with 17 bases between them. The CDR3 loop is CASSLTSAPLSSPLHF. The CDR3, as DNA: TGTGCCAGCAGCTTGACTTCGGCCCCTCTAAGTTCACCCCTCCACTTT. Full variable domain (remainder filled in from reference TRBV5-5 and TRBJ1-6): DAGVTQSPTHLIKTRGQQVTLRCSPISGHKSVSWYQQVLGQGPQFIFQYYEKEERGRGNFPDRFSARQFPNYSSELNVNALLLGDSALYLCASSLTSAPLSSPLHFGNGTRLTVT.

V gene TRBV10-3 combines with J gene TRBJ2-5, with 7 bases lining up with TRBD1. The CDR3 contains 14 residues. Germline V lookup: CDR1 ENHRY, CDR2 SYGVKD. V lost 10 bases and J lost 7; bases outside the gene matches: 15. The CDR3 loop reads CASSPQGGFGTQYF. CDR3 in DNA: TGTGCCAGCTCCCCTCAAGGGGGCTTCGGGACCCAGTACTTC.

This clonotype was picked up a small number of times. This sequence joins TRBV7-2 and TRBJ2-1; D remains ambiguous. Germline CDR1 SGHTA, CDR2 FQGNSA. Trimming pared 1 base from V and 7 bases from J, leaving 14 bases between. CDR3 length: 15 amino acids. The CDR3 region is CASSLEAAGFNEQFF. In nucleotides, the CDR3 is TGTGCCAGCAGCTTAGAGGCGGCAGGATTTAATGAGCAGTTCTTC.

The V and J genes are TRBV27 and TRBJ1-2; D unclear. Germline V gene sequence: CDR1 MNHEY, CDR2 SMNVEV (reference sequence). The CDR3 is 12 residues long. The ends were cut back, 6 bases at V and 4 bases at J, with 9 bases in the middle. CDR3 in DNA: TGTGCCAGCAGCTCTCTGGGCTATGGCTACACCTTC. Translating it yields CASSSLGYGYTF.

This clonotype was seen a handful of times. The gene calls are TRBV4-3 and TRBJ2-3; D is perhaps TRBD2 (5 bases). Germline V gene lookup returns CDR1 LGHNA and CDR2 YSLEER. V lost 2 bases to trimming and J lost 2 bases, with 14 bases between them. The CDR3 contains 16 residues. CDR3 nucleotides: TGCGCCAGCAGCCAACTATCCTCGGGGTTCACAGATACGCAGTATTTT. It yields the protein CASSQLSSGFTDTQYF.

The V and J genes are TRBV23-1 and TRBJ1-5; 9 bases align to TRBD1. TRBV23-1 is designated an ORF whose function remains uncertain. The J segment lost 6 bases and the V segment lost 4 bases, leaving 7 bases of the junction unmatched. The CDR3 has 15 residues. The CDR3, as DNA: TGCGCCAGCAGTCTCAACGGGACAGGGTGTCAGCCCCAGCATTTT. Translation: CASSLNGTGCQPQHF.

Many counts were recorded for this clonotype. The chain links TRBV28 to TRBJ2-2, with D hard to call. Germline CDR1 is MDHEN and CDR2 is SYDVKM. Trimming took 8 bases from V and 3 from J, leaving 7 bases between them. The CDR3 is 12 amino acids. CDR3 sequence reads: CASSAHTGELFF. The CDR3 DNA sequence: TGTGCCAGCTCCGCGCACACCGGGGAGCTGTTTTTT. The variable domain in full, with the rest retrieved from reference TRBV28 and TRBJ2-2, is DVKVTQSSRYLVKRTGEKVFLECVQDMDHENMFWYRQDPGLGLRLIYFSYDVKMKEKGDIPEGYSVSREKKERFSLILESASTNQTSMYLCASSAHTGELFFGEGSRLTVL.

This clonotype was detected ten times or more. The gene calls are TRBV2 and TRBJ2-1; possibly TRBD2 for D (5 bases). Per the germline V gene, CDR1 is SNHLY and CDR2 is FYNNEI. V was pared by 5 bases and J by 2 bases, with 10 bases between. CDR3 length equals 14 residues. CDR3: CASSTSGAYNEQFF. Written as DNA, the CDR3 is TGTGCCAGCAGTACAAGCGGTGCCTACAATGAGCAGTTCTTC.

This chain links TRBV5-4 with TRBJ2-1; unclear D gene. Germline V CDR1 and CDR2: SGHNT, YYREEE (reference sequence). The CDR3 runs to 15 residues. V lost 2 bases and J 0 bases, leaving 9 bases between the germline ends. CDR3 DNA: TGTGCCAGCAGCTTAGACACACCCTCCTACAATGAGCAGTTCTTC. The encoded protein is CASSLDTPSYNEQFF.

The sample holds a few counts of this clonotype. One junction end disagrees with the germline gene, perhaps due to a read error. The chain has TRBV12-3 or TRBV12-4 and TRBJ1-6, with a tentative D call TRBD1 (6 bases). The CDR3 loop spans 14 amino acids. CDR3 in amino acids: CVSSLATGNSPLHF. In DNA, the CDR3 is TGTGTCAGCAGTTTAGCCACAGGGAATTCACCCCTCCACTTT.

The chain combines TRBV24-1 with TRBJ2-2, with 7 bases lining up with TRBD1. The V gene's germline CDR1 is KGHDR and CDR2 SFDVKD. The CDR3 has 17 residues. With V trimmed by 3 bases and J by 4 bases, 10 bases remained unmatched. Here the CDR3 DNA reads TGTGCCACCAGTGATCACCGGAGACAGGGCCTCACCGGGGAGCTGTTTTTT. Its translation: CATSDHRRQGLTGELFF.

The rearrangement uses TRBV4-3 and TRBJ1-6; D is unclear. V was shortened by 0 bases and J by 5 bases, with 8 bases between the two germline ends. Germline values: CDR1 LGHNA, CDR2 YSLEER. This CDR3 region has 15 residues. CDR3: CASSQDLGNNSPLHF. The CDR3 DNA sequence: TGCGCCAGCAGCCAAGATTTAGGAAATAATTCACCCCTCCACTTT.

The chain couples TRBV4-3 to TRBJ2-7; TRBD1 might be the D (6 bases). V was pared by 2 bases and J by 6 bases, with 11 bases between. The CDR3 extends over 13 amino acids. Per the germline V gene, CDR1 is LGHNA and CDR2 is YSLEER. The CDR3 protein is CASSQSQGFEQYF. The CDR3 DNA is TGCGCCAGCAGCCAATCCCAGGGGTTCGAGCAGTACTTC.

This clonotype showed up just a few times. V and J are TRBV28 and TRBJ2-1; 9 nucleotides line up with TRBD1. This CDR3 region has 16 residues. The junction had 7 bases not matched to a gene; V was cut back by 3 bases and J by 4 bases. Per germline, CDR1 MDHEN and CDR2 SYDVKM. The CDR3: CASSFQGQGSYNEQFF. The CDR3 region has the DNA TGTGCCAGCAGTTTCCAGGGACAGGGATCTTACAATGAGCAGTTCTTC.

This clonotype was detected a few times. The V call is TRBV11-2, the J call TRBJ2-6; TRBD1 matches 9 bases. CDR3 length equals 18 residues. CDR1 and CDR2 from the germline V gene are SGHAT and FQNNGV. Trimming cost V 4 bases and J 0 bases; bases outside gene matches: 7. DNA of the CDR3: TGTGCCAGCAGCTCCCCACAGGGGGCGGACTCTGGGGCCAACGTCCTGACTTTC. This translates into CASSSPQGADSGANVLTF.